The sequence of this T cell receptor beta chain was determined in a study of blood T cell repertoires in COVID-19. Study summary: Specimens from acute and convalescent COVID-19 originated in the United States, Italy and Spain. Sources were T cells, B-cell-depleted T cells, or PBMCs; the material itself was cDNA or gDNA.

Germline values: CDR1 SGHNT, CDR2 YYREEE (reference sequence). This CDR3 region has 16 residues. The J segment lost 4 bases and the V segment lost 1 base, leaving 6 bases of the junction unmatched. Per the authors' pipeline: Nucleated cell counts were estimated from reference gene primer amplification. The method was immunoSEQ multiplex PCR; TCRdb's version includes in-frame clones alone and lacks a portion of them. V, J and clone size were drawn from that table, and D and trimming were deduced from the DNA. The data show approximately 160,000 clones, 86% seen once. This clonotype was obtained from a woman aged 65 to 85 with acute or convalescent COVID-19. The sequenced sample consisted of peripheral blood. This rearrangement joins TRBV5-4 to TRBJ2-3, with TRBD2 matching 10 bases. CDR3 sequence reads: CASSLLLAGVSDTQYF. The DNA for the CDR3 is TGTGCCAGCAGCTTGTTGCTAGCGGGAGTTTCAGATACGCAGTATTTT.